A single sample gave rise to the 32 T cell receptor beta chains below, sequenced in a study of T cell repertoires in cytomegalovirus infection. TCRdb called the reads again in MiXCR, with one record for every CDR3 protein. The data hold 400,000 or so distinct CDR3 sequences, with around a sixth observed a single time. What was sequenced was PBMCs. The receptors were sampled from a human donor in good health (CMV status not recorded). Some clones in this sample may be carry-over from other donors' samples.

Only a few counts were recorded for this clonotype. V gene TRBV20-1 combines with J gene TRBJ2-7, with 13 bases aligning to TRBD2. The CDR3 loop spans 15 amino acids. J was trimmed by 6 bases and V by 4 bases; bases with no gene match: 9. The germline V gene has CDR1 DFQATT and CDR2 SNEGSKA (reference sequence). The CDR3 is CSAKGLAGPGSEQYF. Written as DNA, the CDR3 is TGCAGTGCTAAGGGACTAGCGGGACCCGGGAGCGAGCAGTACTTC.

This clonotype occurred a few times. The chain employs TRBV6-4 and TRBJ1-1, with D possibly being TRBD1 (6 bases). Germline-derived CDR1 and CDR2 are MRHNA and SNTAGT. CDR3 length: 15 residues. V dropped 8 bases and J dropped 1 base, with 17 bases sitting between them. CDR3 sequence (DNA): TGTGCCAGCTGGGGGGTACAGGGACCGAACACTGAAGCTTTCTTT. Translation gives CASWGVQGPNTEAFF.

The rearrangement uses TRBV19 and TRBJ1-5; the match to TRBD1 covers 7 bases. The V gene's germline CDR1 is LNHDA and CDR2 SQIVND (reference sequence). This CDR3 has 14 residues. J lost 7 bases, V lost 7 bases, and 10 bases had no gene match. The CDR3 sequence is CASIQSAGGQPQHF. Here the CDR3 DNA reads TGTGCCAGTATCCAAAGTGCAGGGGGACAGCCCCAGCATTTT.

The table lists this clonotype with a few counts. V is TRBV25-1 and J is TRBJ2-1; D not certain. From germline, CDR1 is MGHDK and CDR2 SYGVNS. V was shortened by 5 bases and J by 10 bases, with 9 bases between the two germline ends. The CDR3 covers 11 residues. CDR3 sequence (DNA): TGTGCCAGCAGTACGTCAAGCGAGCAGTTCTTC. It translates to CASSTSSEQFF.

The chain uses TRBV15 and TRBJ2-4, with 9 bases lining up with TRBD1. This CDR3 has 15 residues. From germline, CDR1 is LNHNV and CDR2 YYDKDF (reference sequence). Trimming cost V 0 bases and J 8 bases; bases outside gene matches: 5. CDR3 bases: TGTGCCACCAGCAGAGAACGGGACAGGGCGGACATTCAGTACTTC. Its translation is CATSRERDRADIQYF.

This clonotype was counted at least ten times. The V call is TRBV7-9, the J call TRBJ2-1; 8 nucleotides agree with TRBD1. The V gene's germline CDR1 is SEHNR and CDR2 FQNEAQ (reference sequence). The CDR3 covers 16 residues. Losses at the gene ends were 2 bases for V and 7 bases for J; bases not matched to a gene: 10. CDR3 protein: CASSLTTGAKWNEQFF. The DNA for the CDR3 is TGTGCCAGCAGCTTAACGACAGGGGCAAAATGGAATGAGCAGTTCTTC.

The genes are TRBV29-1 and TRBJ2-4; D is undetermined. CDR3 length: 11 residues. The V gene lost 7 bases and the J gene lost 9 bases, with 13 bases spanning the gap. Germline V lookup: CDR1 SQVTM, CDR2 ANQGSEA. This CDR3 is CSGRQAAIQYF. CDR3 DNA sequence: TGCAGCGGGAGACAAGCAGCCATTCAGTACTTC.

This clonotype was detected a few times. The CDR3 region has the DNA TGTGCCATTAGTCGACTAGCGGACTACAATGAGCAGTTCTTC. Translation gives CAISRLADYNEQFF. The chain uses TRBV10-3 and TRBJ2-1, with 9 bases lining up with TRBD2. CDR3 length equals 14 residues. Germline loops: CDR1 ENHRY, CDR2 SYGVKD. V shed 9 bases, J shed 3 bases, and the junction held 6 bases outside the gene matches.

This clonotype has at least ten counts. The chain couples TRBV7-2 to TRBJ2-7, with TRBD2 matching over 7 bases. V was clipped by 6 bases and J by 5 bases; unmatched bases: 16. CDR1 is SGHTA and CDR2 is FQGNSA in the germline V gene. This CDR3 region has 16 residues. The CDR3 is CASSLPTAGVEDEQYF. CDR3 bases: TGTGCCAGCAGTCTCCCAACCGCGGGGGTTGAGGACGAGCAGTACTTC.

The chain has TRBV15 and TRBJ1-2; no firm D call. V was clipped by 0 bases and J by 8 bases, with 10 bases between them. Germline CDR1 is LNHNV and CDR2 is YYDKDF (reference sequence). The CDR3 length is 13 residues. CDR3 DNA sequence: TGTGCCACCAGCAGAGATCGAGGAATGGGCTACACCTTC. Its protein is CATSRDRGMGYTF.

The sample holds a few counts of this clonotype. CDR3 sequence reads: CASSLQPGLGKETQYF. The CDR3 DNA is TGCGCCAGCAGCTTACAGCCGGGACTAGGGAAAGAGACCCAGTACTTC. The chain couples TRBV5-1 to TRBJ2-5; the match to TRBD2 covers 8 bases. CDR1 and CDR2 (germline): SGHRS, YFSETQ. Trimming removed 2 bases from V and 3 bases from J; junction bases left unmatched: 9. The CDR3 covers 16 residues.

This clonotype appeared many times. This rearrangement joins TRBV7-2 to TRBJ1-5, with unresolved D. The CDR3 extends over 14 amino acids. The V end lost 5 bases, the J end lost 7 bases, and 15 bases lay between the germline ends. Germline V gene sequence: CDR1 SGHTA, CDR2 FQGNSA. The CDR3 coding sequence is TGTGCCAGCAGCCCCGACCCCCGAGCGCAGCCCCAGCATTTT. This codes for CASSPDPRAQPQHF. Based on the CDR3 plus reference TRBV7-2 and TRBJ1-5, the full variable domain is GAGVSQSPSNKVTEKGKDVELRCDPISGHTALYWYRQSLGQGLEFLIYFQGNSAPDKSGLPSDRFSAERTGGSVSTLTIQRTQQEDSAVYLCASSPDPRAQPQHFGDGTRLSIL.

This clonotype was recorded at least ten times. The V gene is TRBV7-2, the J gene TRBJ2-3, with D perhaps TRBD2 (5 bases). The germline CDR1 and CDR2 sequences are SGHTA and FQGNSA. There are 13 residues in the CDR3. V was trimmed by 1 base and J by 6 bases, leaving 8 bases between them. CDR3 nucleotide sequence: TGTGCCAGCAGCTTAGGGACTGGGGATACGCAGTATTTT. Encoded protein: CASSLGTGDTQYF.

This clonotype occurred a few times. V gene TRBV5-1 combines with J gene TRBJ2-3; no reliable D call. V lost 2 bases to trimming and J lost 2 bases, with 9 bases between them. Germline V gene lookup returns CDR1 SGHRS and CDR2 YFSETQ. The CDR3 is 14 residues long. In DNA, the CDR3 is TGCGCCAGCAGCTTACACGGTTCCACAGATACGCAGTATTTT. Its protein product is CASSLHGSTDTQYF.

The gene calls are TRBV6-5 and TRBJ2-3, with 7 bases aligning to TRBD1. The germline V gene has CDR1 MNHEY and CDR2 SVGAGI. V shed 2 bases, J shed 0 bases, and the junction held 11 bases outside the gene matches. The CDR3 is made up of 18 amino acids. For the CDR3, the DNA is TGTGCCAGCAGTTACCCTTTAACAGGGGTATCTAGCACAGATACGCAGTATTTT. Its protein is CASSYPLTGVSSTDTQYF.

The V gene is TRBV28, the J gene TRBJ1-2, with D possibly TRBD1 on 6 matching bases. The CDR3 has 14 amino acids. Germline CDR1 and CDR2: MDHEN and SYDVKM. Deletions cut 6 bases from V and 7 bases from J, with 18 bases between. The CDR3 coding sequence is TGTGCCAGCAGCCCAGGGGCGACTATGGCTGGCTACACCTTC. It specifies CASSPGATMAGYTF.

This sequence joins TRBV18 and TRBJ2-7, with 16 bases matching TRBD2. Germline loops: CDR1 KGHSH, CDR2 LQKENI. V lost 4 bases, J lost 5 bases, and 8 bases stayed unmatched. This CDR3 has 17 amino acids. This CDR3 is CASSHTGTSGGADEQYF. CDR3 sequence (DNA): TGTGCCAGCTCACATACCGGGACTAGCGGGGGGGCCGACGAGCAGTACTTC.

This chain connects TRBV2 to TRBJ2-3; D is possibly TRBD1 or TRBD2 (5 bases each). The CDR3 is 20 residues long. V lost 3 bases to trimming and J lost 3 bases, with 28 bases between them. In germline, CDR1 is SNHLY, CDR2 FYNNEI. CDR3 DNA: TGTGCCAGCAGTGAGTGGCAGACGACTGGCCGGGGCAAAGAAACAGATACGCAGTATTTT. Encoded protein: CASSEWQTTGRGKETDTQYF. The whole variable domain, remainder taken from reference TRBV2 and TRBJ2-3, is EPEVTQTPSHQVTQMGQEVILRCVPISNHLYFYWYRQILGQKVEFLVSFYNNEISEKSEIFDDQFSVERPDGSNFTLKIRSTKLEDSAMYFCASSEWQTTGRGKETDTQYFGPGTRLTVL.

This clonotype has a handful of counts. The rearrangement links TRBV7-2 to TRBJ2-7; D is possibly TRBD1 or TRBD2 (6 bases each). CDR1 is SGHTA and CDR2 is FQGNSA in the germline V gene. With 5 bases removed from V and 4 bases from J, the gap between germline ends came to 18 bases. The CDR3 extends over 15 amino acids. CDR3 bases: TGTGCCAGCAGCCTAAGAGGGGGGAGTTTGTACGAGCAGTACTTC. Translation gives CASSLRGGSLYEQYF. Full variable domain (missing parts from reference TRBV7-2 and TRBJ2-7): GAGVSQSPSNKVTEKGKDVELRCDPISGHTALYWYRQSLGQGLEFLIYFQGNSAPDKSGLPSDRFSAERTGGSVSTLTIQRTQQEDSAVYLCASSLRGGSLYEQYFGPGTRLTVT.

This clonotype occurred many times. The rearrangement uses TRBV12-3 or TRBV12-4 and TRBJ2-3; D call uncertain. The CDR3 extends over 12 amino acids. Trimming shortened V by 11 bases and J by 3 bases, and 12 bases separated the two germline ends. The CDR3 coding sequence is TGTGCCTCGGCCTATGCTACAGATACGCAGTATTTT. Protein product: CASAYATDTQYF.

This clonotype was seen ten or more times. The rearrangement joins TRBV7-8 to TRBJ1-1, with D unresolved. The length of the CDR3 is 14 residues. The V gene's germline CDR1 is SGHVS and CDR2 FQNEAQ. V lost 3 bases and J 5 bases, leaving 13 bases between the germline ends. CDR3 nucleotides: TGTGCCAGCAGCTTGACGACCGCGGGAACTGAAGCTTTCTTT. This translates into CASSLTTAGTEAFF.

Only a few counts were recorded for this clonotype. The V gene is TRBV20-1, the J gene TRBJ2-2; a possible D gene is TRBD2 (6 bases). CDR1 is DFQATT and CDR2 is SNEGSKA in the germline V gene (reference sequence). The CDR3 is 14 residues long. The V gene lost 3 bases and the J gene lost 1 base, with 9 bases spanning the gap. CDR3 amino acids: CSARGRQNTGELFF. CDR3 DNA: TGCAGTGCTAGGGGGAGGCAGAACACCGGGGAGCTGTTTTTT.

The J gene is TRBJ2-7, the V gene TRBV12-3 or TRBV12-4, with a tentative D call TRBD2 (5 bases). The CDR3 runs 13 residues. Trimming took off 9 bases at V and 4 bases at J, with 16 bases between the two ends. CDR3 in DNA: TGTGCCAGTCAGCTAGCAACCATGTACGAGCAGTACTTC. Translating gives CASQLATMYEQYF.

This clonotype showed up many times. The CDR3 reads CASTDSGTGELFF. CDR3 DNA sequence: TGTGCCAGCACCGACTCGGGAACCGGGGAGCTGTTTTTT. The chain employs TRBV7-2 and TRBJ2-2; TRBD2 is a possible D gene (5 bases). The CDR3 contains 13 residues. Germline assignment: CDR1 SGHTA and CDR2 FQGNSA. The V gene lost 7 bases and the J gene lost 5 bases, with 11 bases spanning the gap.

This clonotype was found many times. The rearrangement joins TRBV7-9 to TRBJ2-7, with D possibly TRBD2 on 5 matching bases. CDR3 length: 14 residues. V was pared by 3 bases and J by 7 bases, with 16 bases between. Germline assignment: CDR1 SEHNR and CDR2 FQNEAQ (reference sequence). Here the CDR3 DNA reads TGTGCCAGCAGCTTGGGAGCTCCCTTGTGGGAGCAGTACTTC. Protein: CASSLGAPLWEQYF.

The J gene is TRBJ2-5, the V gene TRBV19; D possibly corresponds to TRBD2 (5 bases). The V and J ends lost 5 bases and 2 bases respectively, with 9 bases between them. Germline lookup yields CDR1 LNHDA and CDR2 SQIVND (reference sequence). CDR3 length: 13 residues. CDR3 sequence reads: CASSRTLQETQYF. In DNA, the CDR3 is TGTGCCAGTAGTCGGACTTTACAAGAGACCCAGTACTTC.

There are many counts of this clonotype. The chain joins TRBV7-2 to TRBJ1-2; no clear D gene. The CDR3 covers 12 residues. CDR1 SGHTA and CDR2 FQGNSA come from the germline V gene. V shed 5 bases and J shed 0 bases, with 4 bases lying between them. CDR3 region: CASSASNYGYTF. CDR3 sequence (DNA): TGTGCCAGCAGCGCCTCTAACTATGGCTACACCTTC. Full variable domain (outside the CDR3, taken from reference TRBV7-2 and TRBJ1-2): GAGVSQSPSNKVTEKGKDVELRCDPISGHTALYWYRQSLGQGLEFLIYFQGNSAPDKSGLPSDRFSAERTGGSVSTLTIQRTQQEDSAVYLCASSASNYGYTFGSGTRLTVV.

This clonotype has a handful of counts. This rearrangement joins TRBV7-9 to TRBJ1-1, with D tentatively TRBD1 (5 bases). The germline V gene encodes CDR1 SEHNR and CDR2 FQNEAQ (reference sequence). Trimming left V 5 bases short and J 3 bases short, with 10 bases between. The CDR3 totals 13 residues. The CDR3 here is CASSVAGDTEAFF. The CDR3 DNA follows: TGTGCCAGCAGCGTCGCGGGGGACACTGAAGCTTTCTTT.

This clonotype was seen a few times. The chain joins TRBV4-2 to TRBJ2-7; 7 bases align to TRBD2. This CDR3 has 16 amino acids. Trimming at V came to 1 base and at J to 2 bases, leaving 8 bases not matched to a gene. Germline CDR1 is LGHNA and CDR2 is YNFKEQ. In nucleotides, the CDR3 is TGTGCCAGCAGCCAAGTCTCGGGACTAAAGGCCTACGAGCAGTACTTC. The encoded protein is CASSQVSGLKAYEQYF.

This clonotype was detected a few times. J is TRBJ2-3 and V is TRBV10-2; no clear D gene. CDR1 and CDR2 (germline): WSHSY, SAAADI. CDR3 length: 15 residues. V was shortened by 8 bases and J by 1 base, with 16 bases between the two germline ends. The CDR3 here is CASRVTGRGTDTQYF. CDR3 DNA sequence: TGCGCCAGCCGGGTTACCGGGCGCGGCACAGATACGCAGTATTTT.

The CDR3 DNA is TGTGCCAGCAGCTTAGCGCTTGAGGGAGGAGCTTTCTTT. It is translated as CASSLALEGGAFF. The chain recombines TRBV7-9 with TRBJ1-1; D unresolved. The CDR3 covers 13 residues. V lost 0 bases and J lost 10, with 12 bases in between. CDR1 and CDR2 (germline): SEHNR, FQNEAQ (reference sequence).

This clonotype was seen many times. This chain uses TRBV15 with TRBJ2-3; D gene uncertain. Germline CDR1 and CDR2: LNHNV and YYDKDF (reference sequence). The ends were cut back, 0 bases at V and 7 bases at J, with 8 bases in the middle. The CDR3 has 13 residues. The CDR3 DNA is TGTGCCACCAGCAGAGAGCCCTCGCATACGCAGTATTTT. Amino acids: CATSREPSHTQYF.